Presented here are 7 T cell receptor beta chains from one specimen sequenced in a study of T-cell reconstitution after alpha-beta-depleted transplantation in children. Unique molecular identifiers were incorporated when the TCRbeta library was constructed. Each CDR3 protein gets one entry after TCRdb re-called the PCR reads with MiXCR. The repertoire holds nearly 400,000 distinct CDR3 sequences, with around 21% as singletons. Sequences were derived from PBMCs from the stem cell graft donor, sampled from the stem cell graft. These receptor sequences come from a human donor who donated a stem cell graft to a child with acute myeloid leukemia.

This clonotype came up many times. The chain carries TRBV5-1 and TRBJ1-1, with no clear D. Germline CDR1 SGHRS, CDR2 YFSETQ. This CDR3 region has 12 residues. Deletions cut 5 bases from V and 1 base from J, with 6 bases between. The CDR3 DNA reads as TGCGCCAGCAGTAACAGGAACACTGAAGCTTTCTTT. Amino acid sequence: CASSNRNTEAFF.

The CDR3 region has the DNA TGTGCCAGCAGCCCCGACAGGGGCACATGGTTTGGCGAGCAGTACTTC. It encodes CASSPDRGTWFGEQYF. V is TRBV14 and J is TRBJ2-7; 8 nucleotides align to TRBD1. V dropped 4 bases and J dropped 6; count of bases not matched to a gene: 14. This CDR3 spans 16 amino acids. CDR1 is SGHDN and CDR2 is FVKESK in the germline V gene.

This clonotype was counted between two and nine times. The chain joins TRBV10-3 to TRBJ1-2; perhaps TRBD1 as D (5 bases). This CDR3 contains 12 residues. Germline CDR1 and CDR2: ENHRY and SYGVKD. V lost 0 bases to trimming and J lost 8 bases, with 7 bases between them. CDR3 sequence reads: CAISESEGGYTF. The CDR3 DNA sequence: TGTGCCATCAGTGAGTCCGAGGGGGGCTACACCTTC.

The V and J genes are TRBV29-1 and TRBJ2-4, with D tentatively TRBD2 (6 bases). The length of the CDR3 is 17 residues. Germline assignment: CDR1 SQVTM and CDR2 ANQGSEA. V lost 4 bases to trimming and J lost 0 bases, with 19 bases between them. The CDR3 DNA reads as TGCAGCGTTGGGTTCTGGAGGGGCGATACAGCCAAAAACATTCAGTACTTC. Residues: CSVGFWRGDTAKNIQYF.

This clonotype occurred a few times. CDR3 nucleotide sequence: TGTGCCAGCACCAGGAACACAGATACGCAGTATTTT. Its translation is CASTRNTDTQYF. The V and J genes are TRBV28 and TRBJ2-3; D is ambiguous. Trimming pared 7 bases from V and 2 bases from J, leaving 7 bases between. This CDR3 has 12 residues. CDR1 and CDR2 from the germline V gene are MDHEN and SYDVKM.

CDR3 protein: CSARVWDRAGYEQYF. In DNA form, the CDR3 reads TGCAGTGCTAGAGTTTGGGACAGGGCGGGGTACGAGCAGTACTTC. The chain employs TRBV20-1 and TRBJ2-7, with 9 bases fitting TRBD1. The V segment lost 1 base and the J segment 4 bases; nucleotides outside the gene matches: 8. CDR1 is DFQATT, CDR2 SNEGSKA, per germline (reference sequence). There are 15 residues in the CDR3.

The chain couples TRBV4-3 to TRBJ1-3, with D perhaps matching TRBD1 (6 bases). This CDR3 comprises 15 residues. Germline CDR1 and CDR2: LGHNA and YSLEER. Trimming cost V 0 bases and J 3 bases, with 9 bases left between them. The DNA for the CDR3 is TGCGCCAGCAGCCAAGATGGAGGGGGTGGAAACACCATATATTTT. This sequence encodes CASSQDGGGGNTIYF.